Shown below are 9 T cell receptor beta chains from a single sample sequenced in a study of blood T cell repertoires in COVID-19. Sequencing was performed with immunoSEQ multiplex PCR; in TCRdb, only in-frame clones are kept and a portion is missing. The sample includes 80,000 to 100,000 clones, around 83% seen only once; the top ten take approximately 21%. What was sequenced was peripheral blood. These receptors came from a woman over 75 in a cohort sampled during active or convalescent COVID-19.

This clone was counted a single time. J is TRBJ2-3 and V is TRBV7-9; 11 bases align to TRBD1. Per germline, CDR1 SEHNR and CDR2 FQNEAQ (reference sequence). The CDR3 consists of 14 residues. V was clipped by 5 bases and J by 6 bases; unmatched bases: 4. The CDR3 DNA is TGTGCCAGCAGCCGGGACAGGGGGGAGGATACGCAGTATTTT. Translation gives CASSRDRGEDTQYF.

V is TRBV21-1 and J is TRBJ2-7; the table's D gene call, TRBD1, was not cross checked with the DNA. TRBV21-1 is classified as a pseudogene. This CDR3 is 12 amino acids long. The CDR3 reads CASSKAPQYRYF. The CDR3 DNA reads as TGTGCCAGCAGCAAAGCACCACAGTACCGGTACTTC.

The chain combines TRBV30 with TRBJ2-1; 13 nucleotides align to TRBD2. After removal of 3 bases from V and 7 bases from J, the junction contained 3 bases not matched to a gene. The V gene's germline CDR1 is GTSNPN and CDR2 SVGIG (reference sequence). The CDR3 is 14 amino acids. The CDR3 spells CAWRRTSGSNEQFF. The CDR3 DNA follows: TGTGCCTGGAGGCGGACTAGCGGGAGTAATGAGCAGTTCTTC.

The chain joins TRBV5-1 to TRBJ2-5, with 8 bases aligning to TRBD2. CDR1 is SGHRS, CDR2 YFSETQ, per germline. This CDR3 contains 17 residues. V lost 0 bases, J lost 5 bases, and 12 bases stayed unmatched. This chain's CDR3 is CASSLGGAAGAGETQYF. CDR3 coding DNA: TGCGCCAGCAGCTTGGGAGGAGCAGCGGGAGCGGGTGAGACCCAGTACTTC.

The chain carries TRBV6-2 or TRBV6-3 and TRBJ1-1; D ambiguous. V was shortened by 3 bases and J by 0 bases, with 5 bases between the two germline ends. Germline V lookup: CDR1 MNHEY, CDR2 SVGEGT. This CDR3 contains 13 residues. The DNA of the CDR3 is TGTGCCAGCAGTTATCTGTTGAACACTGAAGCTTTCTTT. Translated, it gives CASSYLLNTEAFF.

The J gene is TRBJ1-2, the V gene TRBV7-3, with 7 bases aligning to TRBD1. The CDR3 sequence is 14 residues long. Germline lookup yields CDR1 SGHTA and CDR2 FQGTGA. Trimming cost V 6 bases and J 8 bases; bases outside gene matches: 12. CDR3 residues: CASRVGGSAEGYTF. The CDR3 DNA sequence: TGTGCCAGCAGGGTAGGGGGCTCGGCAGAGGGCTACACCTTC.

This sequence joins TRBV10-2 and TRBJ1-2, with D uncertain. CDR3 size: 14 residues. Germline V gives CDR1 WSHSY, CDR2 SAAADI. V dropped 2 bases and J dropped 3 bases, with 10 bases sitting between them. Here the CDR3 DNA reads TGCGCCAGCAGTGAGGGTATAGCCGACTATGGCTACACCTTC. Amino acids: CASSEGIADYGYTF.

This rearrangement joins TRBV11-1 to TRBJ2-7; 9 bases are shared with TRBD1. Trimming at V came to 2 bases and at J to 3 bases, leaving 5 bases not matched to a gene. The CDR3 is made up of 15 amino acids. Germline V gene data show CDR1 as SGHAT and CDR2 as FQDESV (reference sequence). CDR3 nucleotide sequence: TGTGCCAGCAGCTTATCCCGGGGACAGGGCTACGAGCAGTACGTC. Protein product: CASSLSRGQGYEQYV.

This chain joins TRBV3-1 (or the pseudogene TRBV3-2) and TRBJ2-3; TRBD2 matches at 9 bases. Looked up from germline, CDR1 is LGHDT and CDR2 is YNNKEL (reference sequence). V shed 4 bases and J 6 bases; nucleotides not matched to a gene: 11. The CDR3 consists of 16 residues. CDR3 DNA sequence: TGTGCCAGCAGCCCCTCCCTCAGCGGGAGGTGGGATACGCAGTATTTT. Amino acid sequence: CASSPSLSGRWDTQYF.